The rows below give T cell receptor beta chains drawn from one sample of a study of CXCR3-negative and CXCR3-positive naive CD8 T cells. For each CDR3 protein, TCRdb gives one entry from its re-call of the 5' RACE reads, without DNA. The table counts 45,000 to 75,000 distinct CDR3 sequences; about 0.42% lies in the top ten. Sequencing input: naive CXCR3- CD8+ T cells from blood. These TCRs come from a human donor in good health. Some clones in this sample may be carry-over from other donors' samples. The CDR3 runs from the conserved cysteine through the conserved F or W.

cdr3_aa j_call v_call
CASSQSTRRTYEQYF TRBJ2-7 TRBV23-1
CASSYGAGGGVQETQYF TRBJ2-5 TRBV6-6
CASSFENTEAFF TRBJ1-1 TRBV12-3/TRBV12-4
CSARDTATGAEQYF TRBJ2-7 TRBV20-1
CATAPKGETQYF TRBJ2-5 TRBV7-9
CASSNGTSYEQYF TRBJ2-7 TRBV21-1
CASSPGGGQPQHF TRBJ1-5 TRBV7-9
CASSSGLAGGPGQETQYF TRBJ2-5 TRBV6-6
CASSLSQGAGDTQYF TRBJ2-3 TRBV7-6
CASSPWDSPQETQYF TRBJ2-5 TRBV18